This T cell receptor beta chain came from a study of blood T cell repertoires in COVID-19. Study-level information: Spain, Italy and the United States supplied samples that represented acute and convalescent COVID-19. Sources were T cells, B-cell-depleted T cells, or PBMCs; the material itself was cDNA or gDNA.

Methods used by the authors: Estimation of nucleated cell counts relied on the amplification of reference gene primers. Generated by immunoSEQ multiplex PCR, the TCRdb table keeps only in-frame clones and is missing some. V and J calls plus clone size are reproduced from that table; the DNA served to infer D and trimming. The sample lists some 40,000 clones, 80% to 90% occurring once. Germline values: CDR1 SGHKS, CDR2 YYEKEE (reference sequence). CDR3 length: 14 amino acids. V lost 0 bases and J lost 5, with 12 bases in between. The V gene is TRBV5-5, the J gene TRBJ2-7; D may be TRBD2 (5 bases). The sequence was collected from a man aged 35-49 years with active COVID-19. What was sequenced was peripheral blood. This CDR3 reads CASSLASSGNEQYF. Here the CDR3 DNA reads TGTGCCAGCAGCTTGGCTTCATCGGGAAACGAGCAGTACTTC.